The present TCR beta chain was sequenced within a study of cytomegalovirus exposure and HLA in healthy donors. With regard to this clone: The antigen is unknown.

The V and J ends lost 0 bases and 5 bases, in that order; junction bases with no gene match: 7. This CDR3 comprises 16 residues. The germline gives CDR1 LGHNA, CDR2 YSLEER. Regarding the study as a whole: A later analysis showed HLA-associated TCR beta chains outstripping equally common others in clonal expansion.

Primers included in the PCR were 60 Vbeta and 13 Jbeta primers. Clones were sequenced by immunoSEQ multiplex PCR, and TCRdb holds only the in-frame ones, with some missing. Of approximately 180,000 clones detected, 70% to 80% appear once; the ten largest clones hold about 2.7%. The source is a male donor in good health and CMV-seronegative. The sample comprised PBMCs. The rearrangement links TRBV4-3 to TRBJ1-5; the match to TRBD1 covers 7 bases. The CDR3 sequence is CASSQETTGAHQPQHF. The CDR3 DNA sequence: TGCGCCAGCAGCCAAGAAACCACAGGGGCCCATCAGCCCCAGCATTTT.